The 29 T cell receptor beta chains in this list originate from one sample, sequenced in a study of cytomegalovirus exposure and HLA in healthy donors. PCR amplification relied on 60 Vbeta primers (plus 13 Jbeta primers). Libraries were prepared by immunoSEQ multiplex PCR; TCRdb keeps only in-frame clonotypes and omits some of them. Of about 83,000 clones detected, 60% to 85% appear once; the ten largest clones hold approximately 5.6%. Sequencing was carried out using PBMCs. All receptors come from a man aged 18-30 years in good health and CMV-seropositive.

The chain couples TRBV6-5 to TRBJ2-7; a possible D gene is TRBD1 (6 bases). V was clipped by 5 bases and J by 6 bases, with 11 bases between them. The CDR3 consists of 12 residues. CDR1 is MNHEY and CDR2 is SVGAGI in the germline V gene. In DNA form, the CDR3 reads TGTGCCAGCAGTACCCCCAGGGGCGAGCAGTACTTC. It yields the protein CASSTPRGEQYF.

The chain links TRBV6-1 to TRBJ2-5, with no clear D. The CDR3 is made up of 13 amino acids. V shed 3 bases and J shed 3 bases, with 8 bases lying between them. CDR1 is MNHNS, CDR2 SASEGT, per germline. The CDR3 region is CASSDQYKETQYF. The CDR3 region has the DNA TGTGCCAGCAGTGACCAGTACAAAGAGACCCAGTACTTC.

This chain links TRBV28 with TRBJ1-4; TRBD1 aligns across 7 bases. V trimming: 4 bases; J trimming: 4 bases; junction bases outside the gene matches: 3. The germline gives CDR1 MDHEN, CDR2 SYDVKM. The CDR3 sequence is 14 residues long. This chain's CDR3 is CASSSRDSNEKLFF. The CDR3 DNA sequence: TGTGCCAGCAGTTCCCGGGACAGTAATGAAAAACTGTTTTTT.

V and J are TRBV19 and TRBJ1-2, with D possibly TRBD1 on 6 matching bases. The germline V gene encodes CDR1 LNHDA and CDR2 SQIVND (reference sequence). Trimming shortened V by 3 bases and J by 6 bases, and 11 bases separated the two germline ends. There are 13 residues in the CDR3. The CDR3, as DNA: TGTGCCAGTAGTATCTCAGGGGAGAATGGCTACACCTTC. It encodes CASSISGENGYTF.

DNA of the CDR3: TGTGCCAGCAGCGCAACCGGCGGGCCCCAGCATTTT. It is translated as CASSATGGPQHF. The chain recombines TRBV11-2 with TRBJ1-5; D call uncertain. Trimming took off 5 bases at V and 9 bases at J, with 11 bases between the two ends. The CDR3 length is 12 residues. CDR1 is SGHAT and CDR2 is FQNNGV in the germline V gene.

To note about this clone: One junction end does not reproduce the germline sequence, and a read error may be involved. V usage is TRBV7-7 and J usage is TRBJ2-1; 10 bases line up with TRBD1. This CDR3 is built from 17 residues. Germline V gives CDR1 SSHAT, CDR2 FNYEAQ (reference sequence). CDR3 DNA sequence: TGTGCTAGCAGCCAGACAGGGGGCTGGGTTTCGCGAAATGAGCAGTTCTTC. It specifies CASSQTGGWVSRNEQFF.

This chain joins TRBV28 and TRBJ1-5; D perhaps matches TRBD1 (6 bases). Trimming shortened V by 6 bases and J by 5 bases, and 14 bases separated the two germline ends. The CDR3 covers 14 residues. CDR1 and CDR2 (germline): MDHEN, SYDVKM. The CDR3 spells CASSQVDSHQPQHF. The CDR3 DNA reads TGTGCCAGCAGCCAGGTGGACAGTCATCAGCCCCAGCATTTT.

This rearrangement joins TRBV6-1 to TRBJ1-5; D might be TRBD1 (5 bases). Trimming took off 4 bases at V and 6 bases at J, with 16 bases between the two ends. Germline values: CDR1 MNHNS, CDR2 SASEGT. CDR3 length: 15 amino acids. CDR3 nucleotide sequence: TGTGCCAGCAGTGTCGGGACGGGGGGGGGTCAGCCCCAGCATTTT. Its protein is CASSVGTGGGQPQHF.

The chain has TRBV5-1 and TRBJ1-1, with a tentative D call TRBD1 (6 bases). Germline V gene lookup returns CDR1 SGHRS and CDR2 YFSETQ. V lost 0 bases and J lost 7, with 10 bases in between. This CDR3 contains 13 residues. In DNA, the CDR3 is TGCGCCAGCAGCTTGGAAATCAGGGGTGAAGCTTTCTTT. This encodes CASSLEIRGEAFF.

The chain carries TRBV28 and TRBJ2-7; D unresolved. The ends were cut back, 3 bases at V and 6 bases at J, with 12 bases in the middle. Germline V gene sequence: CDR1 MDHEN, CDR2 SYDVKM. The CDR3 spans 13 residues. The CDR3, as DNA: TGTGCCAGCAGTTTGGCAGACTCTCGCGAGCAGTACTTC. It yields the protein CASSLADSREQYF.

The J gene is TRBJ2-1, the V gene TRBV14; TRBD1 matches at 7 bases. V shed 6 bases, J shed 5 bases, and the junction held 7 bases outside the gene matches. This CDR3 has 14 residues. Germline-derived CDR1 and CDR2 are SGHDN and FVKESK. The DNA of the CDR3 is TGTGCCAGCAGAAGACAGGGAAATAACAATGAGCAGTTCTTC. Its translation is CASRRQGNNNEQFF. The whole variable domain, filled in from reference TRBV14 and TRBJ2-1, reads EAGVTQFPSHSVIEKGQTVTLRCDPISGHDNLYWYRRVMGKEIKFLLHFVKESKQDESGMPNNRFLAERTGGTYSTLKVQPAELEDSGVYFCASRRQGNNNEQFFGPGTRLTVL.

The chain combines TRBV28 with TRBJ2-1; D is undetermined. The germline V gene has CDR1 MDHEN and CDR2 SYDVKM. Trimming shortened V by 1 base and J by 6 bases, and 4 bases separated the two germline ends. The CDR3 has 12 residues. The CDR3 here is CASSLSVNEQFF. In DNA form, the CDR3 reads TGTGCCAGCAGTTTATCTGTCAATGAGCAGTTCTTC.

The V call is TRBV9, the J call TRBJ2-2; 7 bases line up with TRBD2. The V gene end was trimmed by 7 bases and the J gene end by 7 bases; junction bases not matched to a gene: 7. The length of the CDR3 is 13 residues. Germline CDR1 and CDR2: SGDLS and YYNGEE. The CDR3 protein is CASGREFVGELFF. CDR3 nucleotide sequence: TGTGCCAGCGGGCGGGAGTTCGTCGGGGAGCTGTTTTTT.

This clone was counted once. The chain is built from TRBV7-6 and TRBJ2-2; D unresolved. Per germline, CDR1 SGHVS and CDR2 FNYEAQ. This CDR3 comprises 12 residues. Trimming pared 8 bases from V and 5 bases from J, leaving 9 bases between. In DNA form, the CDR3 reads TGTGCCAGCCTCGGTGTAACCGGGGAGCTGTTTTTT. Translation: CASLGVTGELFF.

CDR3 bases: TGCGCCAGCAGCTCGACTAGCGGCACAGATACGCAGTATTTT. Amino acid sequence: CASSSTSGTDTQYF. The chain has TRBV5-1 and TRBJ2-3; 8 bases are shared with TRBD2. Per the germline V gene, CDR1 is SGHRS and CDR2 is YFSETQ. V lost 3 bases and J lost 1; bases outside the gene matches: 1. The CDR3 sequence is 14 residues long.

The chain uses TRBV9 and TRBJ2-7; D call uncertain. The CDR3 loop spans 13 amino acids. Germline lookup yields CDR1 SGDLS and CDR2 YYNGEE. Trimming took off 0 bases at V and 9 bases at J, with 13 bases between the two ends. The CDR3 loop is CASSVDTSQRQYF. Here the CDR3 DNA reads TGTGCCAGCAGCGTAGACACGAGTCAGCGGCAGTACTTC.

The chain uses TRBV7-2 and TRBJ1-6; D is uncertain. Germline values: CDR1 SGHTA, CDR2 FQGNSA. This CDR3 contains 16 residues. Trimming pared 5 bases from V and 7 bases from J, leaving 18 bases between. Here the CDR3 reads CASSQTRVTFNSPLHF. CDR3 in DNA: TGTGCCAGCAGCCAGACCCGGGTTACGTTCAATTCACCCCTCCACTTT.

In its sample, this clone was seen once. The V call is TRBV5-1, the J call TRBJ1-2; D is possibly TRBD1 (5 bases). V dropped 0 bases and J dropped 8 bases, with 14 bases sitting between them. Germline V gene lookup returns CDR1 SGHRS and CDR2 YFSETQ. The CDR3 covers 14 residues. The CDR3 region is CASSLGTTAPGYTF. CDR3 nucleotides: TGCGCCAGCAGCTTGGGGACAACGGCCCCGGGCTACACCTTC.

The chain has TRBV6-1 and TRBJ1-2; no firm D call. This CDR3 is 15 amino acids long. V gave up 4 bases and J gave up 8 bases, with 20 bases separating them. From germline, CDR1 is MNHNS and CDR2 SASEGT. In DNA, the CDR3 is TGTGCCAGCAGTGGAAAGGTTGCCCCGGCGGGAGGCTACACCTTC. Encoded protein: CASSGKVAPAGGYTF.

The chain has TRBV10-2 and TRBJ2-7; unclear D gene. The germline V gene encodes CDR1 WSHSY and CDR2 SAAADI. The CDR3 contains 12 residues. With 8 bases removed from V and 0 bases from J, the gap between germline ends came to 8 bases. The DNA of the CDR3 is TGCGCCAGCTCCTACGGCTCCTACGAGCAGTACTTC. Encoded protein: CASSYGSYEQYF.

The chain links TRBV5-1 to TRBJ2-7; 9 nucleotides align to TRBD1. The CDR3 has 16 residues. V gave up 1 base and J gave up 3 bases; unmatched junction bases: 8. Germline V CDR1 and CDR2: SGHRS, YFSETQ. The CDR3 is CASSLWGDREGYEQYF. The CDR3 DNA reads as TGCGCCAGCAGCTTGTGGGGGGACAGGGAGGGCTACGAGCAGTACTTC.

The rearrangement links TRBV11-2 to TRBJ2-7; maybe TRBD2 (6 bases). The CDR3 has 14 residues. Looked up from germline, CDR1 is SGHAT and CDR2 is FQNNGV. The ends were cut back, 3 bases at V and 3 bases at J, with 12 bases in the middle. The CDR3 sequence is CASSFTAGNYEQYF. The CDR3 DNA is TGTGCCAGCAGCTTCACTGCGGGAAACTACGAGCAGTACTTC.

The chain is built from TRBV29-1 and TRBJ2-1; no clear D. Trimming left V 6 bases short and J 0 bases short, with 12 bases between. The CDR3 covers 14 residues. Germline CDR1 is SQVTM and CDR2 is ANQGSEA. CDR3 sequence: CSVLTFSSYNEQFF. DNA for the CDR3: TGCAGCGTCCTAACTTTTAGCTCCTACAATGAGCAGTTCTTC.

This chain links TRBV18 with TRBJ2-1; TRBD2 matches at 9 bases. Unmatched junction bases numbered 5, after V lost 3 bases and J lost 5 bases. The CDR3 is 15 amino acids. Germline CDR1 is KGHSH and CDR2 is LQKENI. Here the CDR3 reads CASSPLAGSDNEQFF. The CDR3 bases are TGTGCCAGCTCACCTCTAGCGGGATCCGACAATGAGCAGTTCTTC.

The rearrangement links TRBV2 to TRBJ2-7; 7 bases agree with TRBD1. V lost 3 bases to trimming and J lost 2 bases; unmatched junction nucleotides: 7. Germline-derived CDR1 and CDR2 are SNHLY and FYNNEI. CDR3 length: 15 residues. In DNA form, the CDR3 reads TGTGCCAGCAGTGAGATGGGACAGAGGCCCTACGAGCAGTACTTC. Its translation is CASSEMGQRPYEQYF.

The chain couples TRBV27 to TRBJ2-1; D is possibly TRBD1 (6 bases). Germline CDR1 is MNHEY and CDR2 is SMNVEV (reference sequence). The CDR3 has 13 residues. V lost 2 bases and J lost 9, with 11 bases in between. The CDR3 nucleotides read TGTGCCAGCAGTTTAGTGGGGGCGTTTGAGCAGTTCTTC. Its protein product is CASSLVGAFEQFF.

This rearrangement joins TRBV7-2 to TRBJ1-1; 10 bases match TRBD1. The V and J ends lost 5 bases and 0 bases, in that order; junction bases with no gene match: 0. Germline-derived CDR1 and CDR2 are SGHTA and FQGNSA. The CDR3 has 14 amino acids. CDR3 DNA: TGTGCCAGCAGCGACAGGGGGCTGAACACTGAAGCTTTCTTT. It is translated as CASSDRGLNTEAFF.

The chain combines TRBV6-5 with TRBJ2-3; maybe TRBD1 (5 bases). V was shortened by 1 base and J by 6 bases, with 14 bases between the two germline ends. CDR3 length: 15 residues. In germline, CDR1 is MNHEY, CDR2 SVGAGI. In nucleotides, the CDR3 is TGTGCCAGCAGTTACTTTGACAGCCGGTCGGATACGCAGTATTTT. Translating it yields CASSYFDSRSDTQYF.

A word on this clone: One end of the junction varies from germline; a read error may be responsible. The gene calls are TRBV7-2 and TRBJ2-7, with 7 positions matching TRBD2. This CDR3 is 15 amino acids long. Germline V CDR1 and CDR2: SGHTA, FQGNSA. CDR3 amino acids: CASSLGKTSSHEQYF. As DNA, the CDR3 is TGTGCCAGCAGCTTAGGAAAGACTAGCTCCCACGAGCAGTACTTC.